Presented here are 12 T cell receptor beta chains from one specimen sequenced in a study of T cells in Graves' hyperthyroidism and ophthalmopathy. TCR beta CDR3 regions were amplified from RNA. The study used the HTBI primer set for a first-round RT-PCR of the TCR CDR3. TCRdb reanalysed the multiplex PCR reads using MiXCR and keeps one entry per CDR3 protein. This table holds 600,000 to 650,000 distinct CDR3 sequences, less than 25% found once. What was sequenced was blood. These receptors all stem from a man in his thirties or forties with Graves' ophthalmopathy.

This clonotype was seen only a few times. The rearrangement joins TRBV28 to TRBJ1-2, with 10 bases that match TRBD1. The trim removed 5 bases at V and 0 bases at J, leaving 12 bases unmatched. Germline CDR1 MDHEN, CDR2 SYDVKM. The CDR3 runs 18 residues. The CDR3 sequence: CASSADRDRGLSNYGYTF. Here the CDR3 DNA reads TGTGCCAGCAGTGCGGACCGGGACAGGGGATTATCTAACTATGGCTACACCTTC.

The table lists this clonotype with many counts. This rearrangement joins TRBV5-1 to TRBJ2-1; D unclear. CDR1 is SGHRS and CDR2 is YFSETQ in the germline V gene. V was cut by 0 bases and J by 6 bases, with 10 bases left in between. The CDR3 runs 14 residues. In DNA, the CDR3 is TGCGCCAGCAGCTTGGCCCCTGGGGTCAATGAGCAGTTCTTC. Translated, it gives CASSLAPGVNEQFF.

There are many counts of this clonotype. The gene calls are TRBV7-9 and TRBJ2-3; TRBD2 matches 11 bases. Germline values: CDR1 SEHNR, CDR2 FQNEAQ (reference sequence). The V segment lost 5 bases and the J segment 5 bases; nucleotides outside the gene matches: 6. The CDR3 covers 15 residues. The CDR3 protein is CASSPLAGGGDTQYF. The CDR3 DNA reads as TGTGCCAGCAGCCCCCTAGCGGGAGGAGGAGATACGCAGTATTTT.

The chain is built from TRBV12-3 or TRBV12-4 and TRBJ1-2; 7 nucleotides agree with TRBD1. This CDR3 has 15 amino acids. V lost 3 bases, J lost 2 bases, and 6 bases stayed unmatched. In DNA, the CDR3 is TGTGCCAGCAGTTTTTCCACGACAGGGAACTATGGCTACACCTTC. Its protein is CASSFSTTGNYGYTF.

In this sample, this clonotype turned up many times. In DNA, the CDR3 is TGTGCCAGCAGGTCGCTGGGGGGGAAGAATTCACCCCTCCACTTT. This encodes CASRSLGGKNSPLHF. The V call is TRBV12-3 or TRBV12-4, the J call TRBJ1-6, with D possibly TRBD1 on 5 matching bases. This CDR3 contains 15 residues. V was trimmed by 6 bases and J by 7 bases, leaving 16 bases between them.

This clonotype came up a few times. This chain connects TRBV7-8 to TRBJ1-2, with D unclear. This CDR3 has 14 residues. V gave up 0 bases and J gave up 8 bases, with 13 bases separating them. The germline V gene has CDR1 SGHVS and CDR2 FQNEAQ. For the CDR3, the DNA is TGTGCCAGCAGCTTAGCGCAGAGGGCTCAAGGCTACACCTTC. Translation gives CASSLAQRAQGYTF.

V usage is TRBV12-5 and J usage is TRBJ2-7, with D perhaps matching TRBD1 (6 bases). CDR3 length equals 17 residues. Trimming removed 6 bases at V and 3 bases at J, with 24 bases between. Germline CDR1 LGHNT, CDR2 FRNRAP. The CDR3 bases are TGTGCTAGTGGCTCCTGTCGACCGGTCACAGGGTTCTACGAGCAGTACTTC. This codes for CASGSCRPVTGFYEQYF.

This clonotype was observed a single time. This chain joins TRBV6-5 and TRBJ1-1; D is perhaps TRBD1 (5 bases). Deletions cut 2 bases from V and 1 base from J, with 20 bases between. Germline CDR1 and CDR2: MNHEY and SVGAGI. The CDR3 loop spans 18 amino acids. The CDR3 DNA sequence: TGTGCCAGCAGTTACGGTCCCTGGGCAGGGTGGGGGAACACTGAAGCTTTCTTT. It encodes CASSYGPWAGWGNTEAFF.

This clonotype was counted ten times or more. The chain is built from TRBV11-2 and TRBJ2-1, with 9 bases fitting TRBD1. In germline, CDR1 is SGHAT, CDR2 FQNNGV. This CDR3 spans 17 amino acids. J was trimmed by 9 bases and V by 4 bases; bases with no gene match: 16. CDR3 bases: TGTGCCAGCAGCTCAAATAGAAGAGGGACAGGGAATGGTGAGCAGTTCTTC. Translating gives CASSSNRRGTGNGEQFF.

The chain uses TRBV18 and TRBJ2-7; no reliable D call. The CDR3 spans 13 residues. The germline gives CDR1 KGHSH, CDR2 LQKENI. V was cut by 6 bases and J by 2 bases, with 11 bases left in between. The DNA for the CDR3 is TGTGCCAGCTCGCATGCGGAGACCTACGAGCAGTACTTC. The encoded protein is CASSHAETYEQYF.

This clonotype was picked up many times. The chain carries TRBV28 and TRBJ2-2, with TRBD2 matching over 8 bases. V lost 3 bases to trimming and J lost 4 bases; unmatched junction nucleotides: 13. Germline CDR1 and CDR2: MDHEN and SYDVKM. The length of the CDR3 is 18 residues. The CDR3 sequence: CASSFLRGRPSRTGELFF. The CDR3 bases are TGTGCCAGCAGTTTTCTGCGCGGGAGGCCCTCTCGCACCGGGGAGCTGTTTTTT. Using reference TRBV28 and TRBJ2-2 for the parts outside the CDR3, the full variable domain is DVKVTQSSRYLVKRTGEKVFLECVQDMDHENMFWYRQDPGLGLRLIYFSYDVKMKEKGDIPEGYSVSREKKERFSLILESASTNQTSMYLCASSFLRGRPSRTGELFFGEGSRLTVL.

The CDR3 loop is CASTITGTGGFSSNQPQHF. The DNA for the CDR3 is TGTGCCAGCACCATAACCGGGACAGGGGGCTTTTCGAGCAATCAGCCCCAGCATTTT. V usage is TRBV28 and J usage is TRBJ1-5; TRBD1 matches at 12 bases. With V trimmed by 7 bases and J by 1 base, 14 bases remained unmatched. In germline, CDR1 is MDHEN, CDR2 SYDVKM. This CDR3 region has 19 residues. The whole variable domain, filled in from reference TRBV28 and TRBJ1-5, reads DVKVTQSSRYLVKRTGEKVFLECVQDMDHENMFWYRQDPGLGLRLIYFSYDVKMKEKGDIPEGYSVSREKKERFSLILESASTNQTSMYLCASTITGTGGFSSNQPQHFGDGTRLSIL.